The 17 T cell receptor beta chains given below trace back to one sample, sequenced in a study of T cell clonotyping in hematopoietic cell transplantation. Regarding time point: recipient sample about 28 days before transplant, after cytoreduction. Produced via immunoSEQ multiplex PCR; TCRdb's table is partial and in-frame only. Of more than 8,000 clones listed, about 90% are singletons. The sample here was peripheral blood mononuclear cells, taken before stem cell transplant. These TCRs come from a woman in her sixties with acute myeloid leukemia. Some clones in this sample may be carry-over from other donors' samples.

J is TRBJ2-7 and V is TRBV4-2, with D perhaps TRBD2 (6 bases). This CDR3 has 17 amino acids. With 1 base removed from V and 0 bases from J, the gap between germline ends came to 16 bases. Germline values: CDR1 LGHNA, CDR2 YNFKEQ. DNA of the CDR3: TGTGCCAGCAGCCAAGCAAGGTGGCGGGATTCCTCCTACGAGCAGTACGTC. It specifies CASSQARWRDSSYEQYV.

DNA for the CDR3: TGTGCCAGCAGTGAAGCGCTTGGCAGGGGCGGTGGAAACACCATATATTTT. Its protein product is CASSEALGRGGGNTIYF. The V and J genes are TRBV2 and TRBJ1-3, with D possibly being TRBD1 (6 bases). Between the trimmed V and J ends, which lost 0 bases and 3 bases, there was a span of 15 bases. CDR1 and CDR2 from the germline V gene are SNHLY and FYNNEI. CDR3 length: 17 amino acids.

V is TRBV4-1 and J is TRBJ2-1; 8 bases fit TRBD2. With V trimmed by 0 bases and J by 12 bases, 10 bases remained unmatched. The CDR3 is made up of 15 amino acids. The germline CDR1 and CDR2 sequences are MGHRA and YSYEKL. This chain's CDR3 is CASSQDASGPRSQFF. CDR3 nucleotides: TGCGCCAGCAGCCAAGATGCTAGCGGGCCGCGGTCGCAGTTCTTC.

The V and J genes are TRBV11-3 and TRBJ2-1, with a weak D call TRBD1 (5 bases). There are 14 residues in the CDR3. CDR1 and CDR2 from the germline V gene are SGHNT and YENEEA. The V end was cut by 4 bases, the J end by 7 bases, with 14 bases between. CDR3 sequence reads: CASSSMTDPNEQFF. CDR3 DNA: TGTGCCAGCAGCTCAATGACAGACCCGAATGAGCAGTTCTTC.

This clone was seen a single time. V usage is TRBV7-8 and J usage is TRBJ1-3; 10 bases align to TRBD1. Germline CDR1 SGHVS, CDR2 FQNEAQ. This CDR3 has 17 amino acids. The J segment lost 3 bases and the V segment lost 4 bases, leaving 9 bases of the junction unmatched. CDR3 in amino acids: CASSSTSGTGVGNTIYF. CDR3 DNA sequence: TGTGCCAGCAGCTCGACCTCCGGGACAGGGGTTGGAAACACCATATATTTT.

This clone was recorded a few times. The chain links TRBV6-6 to TRBJ2-7; D is possibly TRBD2 (7 bases). Germline CDR1 MNHNY, CDR2 SVGAGI (reference sequence). Trimming shortened V by 2 bases and J by 3 bases, and 11 bases separated the two germline ends. The CDR3 consists of 14 residues. CDR3 sequence reads: CASSYGGARYEQYF. As DNA, the CDR3 is TGTGCCAGCAGTTACGGGGGGGCGCGCTACGAGCAGTACTTC.

The CDR3 here is CASNYEPSSTYEQYF. The DNA of the CDR3 is TGCGCCAGCAACTACGAGCCTAGCAGCACCTACGAGCAGTACTTC. The V call is TRBV4-1, the J call TRBJ2-7; D is possibly TRBD2 (5 bases). Trimming took 7 bases from V and 2 from J, leaving 18 bases between them. The CDR3 sequence is 15 residues long. Germline loops: CDR1 MGHRA, CDR2 YSYEKL.

The chain joins TRBV11-2 to TRBJ1-1, with 7 positions matching TRBD1. Per germline, CDR1 SGHAT and CDR2 FQNNGV. With V trimmed by 7 bases and J by 6 bases, 11 bases remained unmatched. The CDR3 covers 14 residues. Here the CDR3 DNA reads TGTGCCAGCACCCCGGGACAGCGAAGATCTGAAGCTTTCTTT. It is translated as CASTPGQRRSEAFF.

The CDR3 loop is CASSEVETQYF. The CDR3 DNA is TGTGCCAGCAGTGAAGTTGAGACCCAGTACTTC. This sequence joins TRBV6-1 and TRBJ2-5; unclear D gene. CDR1 and CDR2 (germline): MNHNS, SASEGT. V was clipped by 1 base and J by 5 bases, with 2 bases between them. This CDR3 comprises 11 residues.

This chain links TRBV6-6 with TRBJ1-2; no clear D gene. This CDR3 region has 13 residues. Germline V gives CDR1 MNHNY, CDR2 SVGAGI (reference sequence). The V and J ends lost 6 bases and 4 bases respectively, with 12 bases between them. CDR3 DNA: TGTGCCAGCAGGGAATGGACCGCCTATGGCTACACCTTC. Protein: CASREWTAYGYTF.

The V call is TRBV7-8, the J call TRBJ2-3, with 8 bases that match TRBD1. This CDR3 region has 18 residues. From germline, CDR1 is SGHVS and CDR2 FQNEAQ. V shed 3 bases, J shed 1 base, and the junction held 12 bases outside the gene matches. The CDR3, as DNA: TGTGCCAGCAGCTTTTTCCACCCTCGGGACAGGCGCACAGATACGCAGTATTTT. This codes for CASSFFHPRDRRTDTQYF.

The chain combines TRBV19 with TRBJ2-5, with unresolved D. The CDR3 is 16 residues long. Germline V lookup: CDR1 LNHDA, CDR2 SQIVND (reference sequence). The germline V and J ends were trimmed by 4 bases and 3 bases, with 18 bases remaining between them. The CDR3 sequence is CASSSRVAGPEETQYF. In nucleotides, the CDR3 is TGTGCCAGTAGTAGCAGAGTAGCTGGGCCGGAAGAGACCCAGTACTTC. Complete variable domain (other parts from reference TRBV19 and TRBJ2-5): DGGITQSPKYLFRKEGQNVTLSCEQNLNHDAMYWYRQDPGQGLRLIYYSQIVNDFQKGDIAEGYSVSREKKESFPLTVTSAQKNPTAFYLCASSSRVAGPEETQYFGPGTRLLVL.

The chain employs TRBV7-2 and TRBJ1-5; perhaps TRBD1 as D (5 bases). The V gene's germline CDR1 is SGHTA and CDR2 FQGNSA. The V end was cut by 7 bases, the J end by 5 bases, with 12 bases between. This CDR3 is built from 13 residues. CDR3 nucleotides: TGTGCCAGCACCCCTTTGGGGGATCAGCCCCAGCATTTT. It yields the protein CASTPLGDQPQHF.

V usage is TRBV29-1 and J usage is TRBJ1-2; 11 nucleotides align to TRBD1. J gave up 6 bases and V 2 bases, and 8 bases lay outside the gene matches. The germline V gene has CDR1 SQVTM and CDR2 ANQGSEA. There are 15 residues in the CDR3. In DNA form, the CDR3 reads TGCAGCGTTGAATGGAGGACAGGGGGCTTAGATGGCTACACCTTC. Translation gives CSVEWRTGGLDGYTF.

The chain recombines TRBV11-2 with TRBJ1-1; TRBD1 agrees at 8 bases. Germline CDR1 and CDR2: SGHAT and FQNNGV. J lost 7 bases, V lost 7 bases, and 8 bases had no gene match. CDR3 length: 13 amino acids. The DNA of the CDR3 is TGTGCCAGCACCAAGACCGGGACAGGTGAAGCTTTCTTT. Translating gives CASTKTGTGEAFF.

The chain joins TRBV6-4 to TRBJ2-3, with D unclear. CDR1 and CDR2 from the germline V gene are MRHNA and SNTAGT. The CDR3 consists of 14 residues. V gave up 2 bases and J gave up 1 base, with 7 bases separating them. CDR3 DNA: TGTGCCAGCAGTGACATGGGCGGCACAGATACGCAGTATTTT. Encoded protein: CASSDMGGTDTQYF.

The CDR3 sequence: CASSLGGSSYEQYF. The CDR3 DNA reads TGTGCCAGCAGTCTGGGCGGAAGCTCCTACGAGCAGTACTTC. This chain links TRBV27 with TRBJ2-7; D not resolved. The CDR3 totals 14 residues. Trimming shortened V by 5 bases and J by 0 bases, and 11 bases separated the two germline ends. The germline CDR1 and CDR2 sequences are MNHEY and SMNVEV (reference sequence).